This TCR beta chain emerged from a study of identical twins. This clonotype turned up a few times. Template switching added a universal primer binding site, and final cDNA carried unique molecular identifiers. TCRdb re-called the 5' RACE reads through MiXCR, storing one row per CDR3 protein. The sample has 500,000 to 650,000 distinct CDR3 sequences; roughly 7.2% are singletons. The donors were all healthy and Caucasian. This CDR3 is 15 amino acids long. The V gene lost 11 bases and the J gene lost 2 bases, with 22 bases spanning the gap. Germline CDR1 reads ENHRY; CDR2 reads SYGVKD. The same sample was also studied in work on yellow fever vaccine responses in identical twins.

The TCR was taken from a woman aged 18-29 years in good health. Specimen: PBMCs. The chain couples TRBV10-3 to TRBJ2-7; perhaps D is TRBD1 or TRBD2 (6 bases each). CDR3 sequence reads: CALGGQVNSTYEQYV. CDR3 nucleotides: TGTGCCCTCGGGGGACAAGTAAATAGCACCTACGAGCAGTACGTC.